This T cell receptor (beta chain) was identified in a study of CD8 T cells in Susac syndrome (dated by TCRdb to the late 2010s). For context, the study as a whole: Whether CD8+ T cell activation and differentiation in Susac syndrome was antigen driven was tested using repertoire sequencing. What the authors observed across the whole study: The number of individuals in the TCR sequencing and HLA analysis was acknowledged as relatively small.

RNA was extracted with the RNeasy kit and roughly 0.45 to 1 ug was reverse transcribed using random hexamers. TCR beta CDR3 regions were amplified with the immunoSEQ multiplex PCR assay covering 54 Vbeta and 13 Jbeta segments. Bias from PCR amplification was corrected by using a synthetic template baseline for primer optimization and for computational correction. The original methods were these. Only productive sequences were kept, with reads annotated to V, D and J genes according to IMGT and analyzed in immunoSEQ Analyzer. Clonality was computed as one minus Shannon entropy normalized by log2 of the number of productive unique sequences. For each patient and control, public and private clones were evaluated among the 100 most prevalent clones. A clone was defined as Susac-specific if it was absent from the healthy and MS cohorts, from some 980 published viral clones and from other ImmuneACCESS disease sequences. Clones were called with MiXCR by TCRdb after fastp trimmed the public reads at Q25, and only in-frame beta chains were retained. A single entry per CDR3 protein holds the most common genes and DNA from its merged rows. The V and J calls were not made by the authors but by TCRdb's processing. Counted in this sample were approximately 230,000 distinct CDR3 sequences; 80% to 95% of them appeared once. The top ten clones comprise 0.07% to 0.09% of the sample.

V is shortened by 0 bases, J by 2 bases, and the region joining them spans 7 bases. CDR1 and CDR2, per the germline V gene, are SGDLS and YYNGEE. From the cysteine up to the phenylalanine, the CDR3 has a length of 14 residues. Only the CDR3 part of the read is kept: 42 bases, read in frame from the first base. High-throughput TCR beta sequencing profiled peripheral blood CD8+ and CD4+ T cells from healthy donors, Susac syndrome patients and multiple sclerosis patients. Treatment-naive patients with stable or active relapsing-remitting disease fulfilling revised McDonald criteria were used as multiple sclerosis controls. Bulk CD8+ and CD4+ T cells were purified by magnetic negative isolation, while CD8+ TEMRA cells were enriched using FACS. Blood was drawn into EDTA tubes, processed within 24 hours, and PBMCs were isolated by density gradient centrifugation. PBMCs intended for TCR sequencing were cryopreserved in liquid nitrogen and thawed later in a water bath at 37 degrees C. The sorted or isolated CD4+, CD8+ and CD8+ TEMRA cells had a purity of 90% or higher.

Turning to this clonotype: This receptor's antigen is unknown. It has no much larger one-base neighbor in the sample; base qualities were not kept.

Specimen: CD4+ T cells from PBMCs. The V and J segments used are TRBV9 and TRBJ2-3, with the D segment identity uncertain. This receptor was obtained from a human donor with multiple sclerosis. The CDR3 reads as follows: CASSVATDTDTQYF. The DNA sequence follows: TGTGCCAGCAGCGTAGCTACGGACACAGATACGCAGTATTTT. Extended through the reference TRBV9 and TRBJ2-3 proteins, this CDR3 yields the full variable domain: DSGVTQTPKHLITATGQRVTLRCSPRSGDLSVYWYQQSLDQGLQFLIQYYNGEERAKGNILERFSAQQFPDLHSELNLSSLELGDSALYFCASSVATDTDTQYFGPGTRLTVL.